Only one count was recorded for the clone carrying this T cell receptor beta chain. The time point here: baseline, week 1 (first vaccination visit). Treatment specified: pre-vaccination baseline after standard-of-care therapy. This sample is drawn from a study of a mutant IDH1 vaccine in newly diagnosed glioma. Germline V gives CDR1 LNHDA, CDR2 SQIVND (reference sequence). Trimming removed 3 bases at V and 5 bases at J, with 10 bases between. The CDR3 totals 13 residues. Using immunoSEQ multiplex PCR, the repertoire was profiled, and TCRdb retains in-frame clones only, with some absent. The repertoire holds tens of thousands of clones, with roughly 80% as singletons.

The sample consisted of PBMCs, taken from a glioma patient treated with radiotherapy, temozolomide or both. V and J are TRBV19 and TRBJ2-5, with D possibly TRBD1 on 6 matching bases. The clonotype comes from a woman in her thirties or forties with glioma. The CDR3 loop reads CASSIRDTETQYF. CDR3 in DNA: TGTGCCAGTAGTATCCGGGACACGGAGACCCAGTACTTC.